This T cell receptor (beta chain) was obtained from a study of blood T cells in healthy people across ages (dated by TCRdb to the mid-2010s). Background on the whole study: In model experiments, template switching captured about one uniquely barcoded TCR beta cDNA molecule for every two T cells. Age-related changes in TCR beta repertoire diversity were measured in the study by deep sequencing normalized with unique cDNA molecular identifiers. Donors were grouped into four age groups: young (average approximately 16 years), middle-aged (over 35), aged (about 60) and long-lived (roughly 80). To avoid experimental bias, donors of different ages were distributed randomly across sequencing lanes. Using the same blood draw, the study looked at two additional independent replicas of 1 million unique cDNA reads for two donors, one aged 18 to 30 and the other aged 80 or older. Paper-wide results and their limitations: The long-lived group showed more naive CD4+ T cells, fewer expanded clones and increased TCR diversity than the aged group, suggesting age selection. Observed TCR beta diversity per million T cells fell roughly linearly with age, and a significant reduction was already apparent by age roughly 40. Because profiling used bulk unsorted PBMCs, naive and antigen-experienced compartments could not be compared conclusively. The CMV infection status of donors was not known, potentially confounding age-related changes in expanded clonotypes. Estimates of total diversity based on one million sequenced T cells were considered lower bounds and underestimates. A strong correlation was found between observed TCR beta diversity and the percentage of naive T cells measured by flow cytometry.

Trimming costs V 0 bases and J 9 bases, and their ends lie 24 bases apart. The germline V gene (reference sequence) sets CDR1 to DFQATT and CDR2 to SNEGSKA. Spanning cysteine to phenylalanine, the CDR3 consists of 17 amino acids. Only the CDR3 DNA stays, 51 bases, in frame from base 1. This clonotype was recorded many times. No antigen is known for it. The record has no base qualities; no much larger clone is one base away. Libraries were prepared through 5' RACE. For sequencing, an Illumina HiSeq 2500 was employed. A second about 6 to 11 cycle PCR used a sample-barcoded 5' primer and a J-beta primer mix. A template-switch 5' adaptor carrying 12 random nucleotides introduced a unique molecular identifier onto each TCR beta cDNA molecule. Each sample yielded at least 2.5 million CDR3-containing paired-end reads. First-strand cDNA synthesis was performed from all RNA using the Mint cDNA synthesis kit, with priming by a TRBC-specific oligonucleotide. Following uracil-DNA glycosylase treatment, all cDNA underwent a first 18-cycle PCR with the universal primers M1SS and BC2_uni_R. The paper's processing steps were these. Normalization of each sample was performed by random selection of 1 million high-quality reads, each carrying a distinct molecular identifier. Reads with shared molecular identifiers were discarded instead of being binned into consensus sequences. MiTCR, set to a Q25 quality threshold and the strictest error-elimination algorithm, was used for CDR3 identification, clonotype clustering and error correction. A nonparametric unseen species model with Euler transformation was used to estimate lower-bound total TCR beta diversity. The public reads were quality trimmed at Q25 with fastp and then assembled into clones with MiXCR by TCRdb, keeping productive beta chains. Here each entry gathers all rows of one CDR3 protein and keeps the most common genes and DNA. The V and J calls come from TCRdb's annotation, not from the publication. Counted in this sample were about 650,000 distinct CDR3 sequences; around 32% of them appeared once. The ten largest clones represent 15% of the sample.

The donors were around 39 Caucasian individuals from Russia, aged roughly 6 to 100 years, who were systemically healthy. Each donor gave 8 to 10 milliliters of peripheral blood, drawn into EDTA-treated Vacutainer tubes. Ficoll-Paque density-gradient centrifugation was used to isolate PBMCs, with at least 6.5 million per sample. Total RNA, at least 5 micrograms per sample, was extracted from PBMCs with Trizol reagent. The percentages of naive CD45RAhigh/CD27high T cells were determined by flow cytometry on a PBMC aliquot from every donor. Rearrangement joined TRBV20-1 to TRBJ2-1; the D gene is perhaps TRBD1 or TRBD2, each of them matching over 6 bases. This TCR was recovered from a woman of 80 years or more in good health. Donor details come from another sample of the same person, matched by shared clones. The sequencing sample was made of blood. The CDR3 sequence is CSARDDLGRGGGPEQFF. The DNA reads TGCAGTGCTAGAGATGATTTAGGCAGGGGAGGTGGCCCTGAGCAGTTCTTC.